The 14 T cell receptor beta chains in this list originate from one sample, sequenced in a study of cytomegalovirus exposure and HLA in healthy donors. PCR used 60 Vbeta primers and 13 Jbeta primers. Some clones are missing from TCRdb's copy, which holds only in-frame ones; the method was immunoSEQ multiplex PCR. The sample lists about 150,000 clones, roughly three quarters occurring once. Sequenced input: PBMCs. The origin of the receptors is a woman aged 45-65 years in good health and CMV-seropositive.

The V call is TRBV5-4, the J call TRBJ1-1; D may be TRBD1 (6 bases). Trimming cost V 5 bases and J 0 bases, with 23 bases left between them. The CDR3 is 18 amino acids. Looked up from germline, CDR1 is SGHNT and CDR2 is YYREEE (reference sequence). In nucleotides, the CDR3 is TGTGCCAGCAGACTGAGCTTGAGAGAACAGGGTGTGAACACTGAAGCTTTCTTT. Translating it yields CASRLSLREQGVNTEAFF.

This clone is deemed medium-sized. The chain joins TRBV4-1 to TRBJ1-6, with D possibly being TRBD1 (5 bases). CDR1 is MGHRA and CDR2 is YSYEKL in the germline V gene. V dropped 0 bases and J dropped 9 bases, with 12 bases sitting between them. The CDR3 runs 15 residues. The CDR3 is CASSQEETVASPLHF. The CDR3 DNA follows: TGCGCCAGCAGCCAAGAGGAGACAGTAGCTTCACCCCTCCACTTT.

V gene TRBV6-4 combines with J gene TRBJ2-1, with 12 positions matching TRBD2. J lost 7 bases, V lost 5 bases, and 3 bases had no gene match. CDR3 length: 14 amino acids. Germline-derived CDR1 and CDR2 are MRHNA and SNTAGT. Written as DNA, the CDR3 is TGTGCCAGCAGTCCTAGCGGGGGGGCGAATGAGCAGTTCTTC. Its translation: CASSPSGGANEQFF.

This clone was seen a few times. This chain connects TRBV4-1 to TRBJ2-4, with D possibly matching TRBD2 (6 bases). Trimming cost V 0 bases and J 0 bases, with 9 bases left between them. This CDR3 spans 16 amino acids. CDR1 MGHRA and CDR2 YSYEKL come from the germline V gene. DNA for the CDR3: TGCGCCAGCAGCCAAGATGAGGGACTAGCCAAAAACATTCAGTACTTC. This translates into CASSQDEGLAKNIQYF.

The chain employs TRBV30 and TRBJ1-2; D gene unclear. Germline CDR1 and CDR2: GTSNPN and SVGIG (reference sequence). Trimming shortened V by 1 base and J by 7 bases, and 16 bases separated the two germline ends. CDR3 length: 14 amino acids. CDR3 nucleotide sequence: TGTGCCTGGAGTGGGCGAGGGCTCTATGGTGGCTACACCTTC. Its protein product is CAWSGRGLYGGYTF.

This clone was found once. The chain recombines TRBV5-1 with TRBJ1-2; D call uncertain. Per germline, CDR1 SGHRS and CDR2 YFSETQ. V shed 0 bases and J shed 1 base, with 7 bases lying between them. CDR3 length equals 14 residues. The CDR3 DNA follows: TGCGCCAGCAGCTTGGGTCGGAGTAACTATGGCTACACCTTC. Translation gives CASSLGRSNYGYTF.

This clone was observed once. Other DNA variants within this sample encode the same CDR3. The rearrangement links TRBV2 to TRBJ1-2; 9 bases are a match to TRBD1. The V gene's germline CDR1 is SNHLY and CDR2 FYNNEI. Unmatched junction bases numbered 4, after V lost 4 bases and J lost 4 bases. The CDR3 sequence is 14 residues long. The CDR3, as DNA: TGTGCCAGCAGTGGTACAGGGGGCTTCTATGGCTACACCTTC. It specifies CASSGTGGFYGYTF.

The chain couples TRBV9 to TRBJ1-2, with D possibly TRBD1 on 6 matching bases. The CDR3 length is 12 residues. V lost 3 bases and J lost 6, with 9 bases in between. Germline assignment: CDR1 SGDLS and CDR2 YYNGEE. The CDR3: CASSGTVNGYTF. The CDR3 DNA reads TGTGCCAGCAGCGGGACAGTAAATGGCTACACCTTC. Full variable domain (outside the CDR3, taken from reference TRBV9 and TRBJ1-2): DSGVTQTPKHLITATGQRVTLRCSPRSGDLSVYWYQQSLDQGLQFLIQYYNGEERAKGNILERFSAQQFPDLHSELNLSSLELGDSALYFCASSGTVNGYTFGSGTRLTVV.

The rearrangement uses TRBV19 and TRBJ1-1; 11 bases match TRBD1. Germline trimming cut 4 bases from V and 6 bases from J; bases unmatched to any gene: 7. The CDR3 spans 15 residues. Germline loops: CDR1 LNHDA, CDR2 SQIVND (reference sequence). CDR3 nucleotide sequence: TGTGCCAGTAGTACCGGGACAGGGGGTAATGCTGAAGCTTTCTTT. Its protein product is CASSTGTGGNAEAFF.

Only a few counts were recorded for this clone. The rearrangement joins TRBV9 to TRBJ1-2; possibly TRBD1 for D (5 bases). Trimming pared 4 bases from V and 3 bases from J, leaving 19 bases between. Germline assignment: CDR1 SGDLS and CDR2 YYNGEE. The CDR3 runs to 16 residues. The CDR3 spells CASSPSVGAVHYGYTF. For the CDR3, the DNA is TGTGCCAGCAGCCCGTCAGTAGGGGCGGTCCACTATGGCTACACCTTC.

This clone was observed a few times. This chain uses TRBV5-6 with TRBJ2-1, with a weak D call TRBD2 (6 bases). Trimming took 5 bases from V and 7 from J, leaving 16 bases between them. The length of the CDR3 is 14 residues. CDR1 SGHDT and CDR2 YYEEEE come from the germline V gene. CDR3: CASRPSAGRNEQFF. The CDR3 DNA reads TGTGCCAGCAGACCCTCCGCAGGGAGGAATGAGCAGTTCTTC.

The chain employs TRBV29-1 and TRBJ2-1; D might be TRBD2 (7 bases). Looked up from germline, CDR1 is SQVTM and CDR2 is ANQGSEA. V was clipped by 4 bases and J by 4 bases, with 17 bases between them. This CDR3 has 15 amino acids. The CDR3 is CSVVGGDPKYNEQFF. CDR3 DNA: TGCAGCGTTGTAGGGGGGGACCCTAAATACAATGAGCAGTTCTTC.

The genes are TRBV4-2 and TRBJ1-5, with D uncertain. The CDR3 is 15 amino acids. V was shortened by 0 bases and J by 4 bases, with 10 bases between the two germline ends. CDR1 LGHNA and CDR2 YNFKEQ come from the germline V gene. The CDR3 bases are TGTGCCAGCAGCCAAGAGGGCTCGGGGAATCAGCCCCAGCATTTT. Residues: CASSQEGSGNQPQHF.

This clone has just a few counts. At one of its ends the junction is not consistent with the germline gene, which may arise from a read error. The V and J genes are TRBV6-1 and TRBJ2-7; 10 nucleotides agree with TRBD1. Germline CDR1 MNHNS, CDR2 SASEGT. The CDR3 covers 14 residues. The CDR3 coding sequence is TGTGCCAGCAGTGAAGTCATCGAGCCGGGACAGGGGAACTTC. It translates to CASSEVIEPGQGNF.